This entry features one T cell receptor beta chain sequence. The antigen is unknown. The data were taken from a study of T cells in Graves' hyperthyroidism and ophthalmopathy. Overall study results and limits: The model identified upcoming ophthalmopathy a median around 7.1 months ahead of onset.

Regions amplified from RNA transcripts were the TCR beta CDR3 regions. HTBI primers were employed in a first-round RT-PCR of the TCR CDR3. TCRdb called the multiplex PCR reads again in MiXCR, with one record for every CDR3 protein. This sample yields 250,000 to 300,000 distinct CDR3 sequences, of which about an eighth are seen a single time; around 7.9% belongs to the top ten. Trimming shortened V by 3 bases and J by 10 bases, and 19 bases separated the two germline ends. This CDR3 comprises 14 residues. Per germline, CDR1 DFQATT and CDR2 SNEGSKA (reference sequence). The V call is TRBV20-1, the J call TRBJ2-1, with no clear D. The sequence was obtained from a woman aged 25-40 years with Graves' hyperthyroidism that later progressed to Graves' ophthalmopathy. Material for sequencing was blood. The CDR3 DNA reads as TGCAGTGCTAGGCCCTCGCCGCTAGTTGGAGAGCAGTTCTTC. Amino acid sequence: CSARPSPLVGEQFF.